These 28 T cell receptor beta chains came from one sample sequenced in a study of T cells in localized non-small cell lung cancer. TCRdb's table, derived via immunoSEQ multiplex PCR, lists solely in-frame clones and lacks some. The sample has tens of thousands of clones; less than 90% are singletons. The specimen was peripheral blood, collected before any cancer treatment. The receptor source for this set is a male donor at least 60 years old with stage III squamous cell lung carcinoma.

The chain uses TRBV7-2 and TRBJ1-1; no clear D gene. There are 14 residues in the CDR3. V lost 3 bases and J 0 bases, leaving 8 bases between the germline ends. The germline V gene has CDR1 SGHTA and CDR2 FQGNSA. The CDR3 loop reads CASSLDWVNTEAFF. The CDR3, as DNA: TGTGCCAGCAGCTTGGACTGGGTGAACACTGAAGCTTTCTTT.

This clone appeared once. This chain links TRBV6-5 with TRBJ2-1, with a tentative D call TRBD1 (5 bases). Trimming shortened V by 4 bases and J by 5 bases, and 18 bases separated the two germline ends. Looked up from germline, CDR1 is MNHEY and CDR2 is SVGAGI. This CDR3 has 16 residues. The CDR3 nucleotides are TGTGCCAGCAGTTTGGGTCGATTAGACAGTCACAATGAGCAGTTCTTC. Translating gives CASSLGRLDSHNEQFF.

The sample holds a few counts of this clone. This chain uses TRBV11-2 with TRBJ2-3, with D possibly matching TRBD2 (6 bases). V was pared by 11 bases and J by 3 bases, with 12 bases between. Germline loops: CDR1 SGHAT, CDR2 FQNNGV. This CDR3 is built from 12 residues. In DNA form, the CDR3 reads TGTGCCTCCATAGGAGGGACAGATACGCAGTATTTT. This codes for CASIGGTDTQYF.

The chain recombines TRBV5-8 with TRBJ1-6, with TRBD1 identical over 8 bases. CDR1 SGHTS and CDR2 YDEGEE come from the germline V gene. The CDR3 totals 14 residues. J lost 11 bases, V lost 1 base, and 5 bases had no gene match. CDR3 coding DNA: TGTGCCAGCAGCTTGTCAGGGGGCGCGGCACCCCTCCACTTT. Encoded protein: CASSLSGGAAPLHF.

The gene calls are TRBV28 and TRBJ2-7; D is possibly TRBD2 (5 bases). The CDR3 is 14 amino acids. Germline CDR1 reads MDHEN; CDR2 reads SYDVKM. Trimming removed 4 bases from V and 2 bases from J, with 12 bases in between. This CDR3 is CASSYRTGAYEQYV. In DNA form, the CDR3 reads TGTGCCAGCAGTTACAGAACCGGGGCCTACGAGCAGTACGTC.

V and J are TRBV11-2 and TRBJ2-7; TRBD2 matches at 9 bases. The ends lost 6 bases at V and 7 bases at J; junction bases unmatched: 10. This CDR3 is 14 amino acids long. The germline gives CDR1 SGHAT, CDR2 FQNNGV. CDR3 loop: CASRKAAGGGEQYF. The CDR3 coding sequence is TGTGCCAGCAGGAAGGCAGCGGGGGGCGGTGAGCAGTACTTC.

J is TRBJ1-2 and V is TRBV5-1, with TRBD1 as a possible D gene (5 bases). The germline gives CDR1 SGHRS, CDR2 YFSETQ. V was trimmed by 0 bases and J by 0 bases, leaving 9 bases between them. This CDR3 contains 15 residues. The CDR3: CASSLGDATNYGYTF. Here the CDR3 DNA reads TGCGCCAGCAGCTTGGGGGACGCCACTAACTATGGCTACACCTTC.

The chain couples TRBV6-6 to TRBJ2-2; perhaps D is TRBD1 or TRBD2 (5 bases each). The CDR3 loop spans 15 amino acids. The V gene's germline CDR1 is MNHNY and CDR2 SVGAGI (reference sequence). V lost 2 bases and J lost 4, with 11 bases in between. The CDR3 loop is CASSYRAGSTGELFF. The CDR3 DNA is TGTGCCAGCAGTTACAGGGCAGGGAGCACCGGGGAGCTGTTTTTT.

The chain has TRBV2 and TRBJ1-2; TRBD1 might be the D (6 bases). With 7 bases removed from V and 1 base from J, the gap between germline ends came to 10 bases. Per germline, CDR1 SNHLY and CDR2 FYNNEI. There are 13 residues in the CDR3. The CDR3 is CASKEGGNYGYTF. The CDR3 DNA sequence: TGTGCCAGCAAAGAGGGGGGTAACTATGGCTACACCTTC.

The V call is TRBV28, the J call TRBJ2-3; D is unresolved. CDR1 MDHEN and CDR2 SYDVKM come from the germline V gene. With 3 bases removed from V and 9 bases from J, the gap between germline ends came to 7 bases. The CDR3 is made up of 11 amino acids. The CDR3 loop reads CASSLSATQYF. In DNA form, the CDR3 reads TGTGCCAGCAGTTTGTCTGCCACGCAGTATTTT.

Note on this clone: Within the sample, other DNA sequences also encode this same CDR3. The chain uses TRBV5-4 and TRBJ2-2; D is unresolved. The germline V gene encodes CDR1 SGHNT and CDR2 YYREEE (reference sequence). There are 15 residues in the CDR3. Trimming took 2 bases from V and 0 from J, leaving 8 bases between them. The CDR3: CASSFGSANTGELFF. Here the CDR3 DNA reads TGTGCCAGCAGCTTTGGCAGCGCGAACACCGGGGAGCTGTTTTTT.

The CDR3 bases are TGCGCCAGCAGTGAGGGCGGGGGGGTCTCCAAGAACGAGCAGTACTTC. The encoded protein is CASSEGGGVSKNEQYF. The chain combines TRBV10-2 with TRBJ2-7; TRBD2 matches at 9 bases. CDR1 is WSHSY and CDR2 is SAAADI in the germline V gene. CDR3 length: 16 amino acids. J gave up 5 bases and V 2 bases, and 10 bases lay outside the gene matches.

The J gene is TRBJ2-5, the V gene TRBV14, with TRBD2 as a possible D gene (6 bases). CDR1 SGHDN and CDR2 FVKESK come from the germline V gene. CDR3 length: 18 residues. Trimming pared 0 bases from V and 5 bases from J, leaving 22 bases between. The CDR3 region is CASSQDRLAIRWWETQYF. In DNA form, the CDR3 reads TGTGCCAGCAGCCAAGATCGGCTAGCGATCCGATGGTGGGAGACCCAGTACTTC. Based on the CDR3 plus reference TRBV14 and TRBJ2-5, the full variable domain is EAGVTQFPSHSVIEKGQTVTLRCDPISGHDNLYWYRRVMGKEIKFLLHFVKESKQDESGMPNNRFLAERTGGTYSTLKVQPAELEDSGVYFCASSQDRLAIRWWETQYFGPGTRLLVL.

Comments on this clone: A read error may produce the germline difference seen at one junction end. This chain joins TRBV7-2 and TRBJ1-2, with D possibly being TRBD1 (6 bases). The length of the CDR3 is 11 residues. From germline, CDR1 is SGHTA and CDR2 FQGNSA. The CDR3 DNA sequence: TGTGCCAGCAGCTTAGAGAGGGGGGAAAACTTC. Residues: CASSLERGENF.

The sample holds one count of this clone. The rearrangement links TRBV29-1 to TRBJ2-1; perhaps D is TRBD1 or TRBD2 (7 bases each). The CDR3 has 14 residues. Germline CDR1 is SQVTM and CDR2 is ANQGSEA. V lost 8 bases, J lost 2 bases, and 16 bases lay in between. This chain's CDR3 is CSLRGGQTYNEQFF. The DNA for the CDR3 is TGCAGCTTAAGGGGGGGACAGACCTACAATGAGCAGTTCTTC.

CDR3 loop: CASTNGLGLGRDEQFF. The DNA of the CDR3 is TGTGCCAGTACCAACGGACTAGGACTGGGTCGGGATGAGCAGTTCTTC. The V call is TRBV19, the J call TRBJ2-1; 7 bases line up with TRBD2. The CDR3 runs to 16 residues. V shed 7 bases and J 8 bases; nucleotides not matched to a gene: 17. Germline loops: CDR1 LNHDA, CDR2 SQIVND (reference sequence).

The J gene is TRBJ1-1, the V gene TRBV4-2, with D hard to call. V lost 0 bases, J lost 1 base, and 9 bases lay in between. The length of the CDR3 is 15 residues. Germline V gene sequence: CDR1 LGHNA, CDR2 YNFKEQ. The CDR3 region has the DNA TGTGCCAGCAGCCAAGATCCCGCAGGGAACACTGAAGCTTTCTTT. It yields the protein CASSQDPAGNTEAFF.

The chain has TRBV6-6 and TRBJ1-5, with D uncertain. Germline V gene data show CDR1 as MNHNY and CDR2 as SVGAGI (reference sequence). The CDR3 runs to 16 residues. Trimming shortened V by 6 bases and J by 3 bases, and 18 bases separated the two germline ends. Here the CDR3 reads CASSKVSGSDNQPQHF. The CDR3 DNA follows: TGTGCCAGCAGCAAAGTCTCGGGATCGGACAATCAGCCCCAGCATTTT.

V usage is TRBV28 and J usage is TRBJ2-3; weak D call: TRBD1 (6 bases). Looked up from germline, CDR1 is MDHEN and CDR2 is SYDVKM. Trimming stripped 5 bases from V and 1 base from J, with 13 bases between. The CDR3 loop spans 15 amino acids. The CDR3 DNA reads TGTGCCAGCAGTCCAAGTGGGGGCCGCACAGATACGCAGTATTTT. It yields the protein CASSPSGGRTDTQYF.

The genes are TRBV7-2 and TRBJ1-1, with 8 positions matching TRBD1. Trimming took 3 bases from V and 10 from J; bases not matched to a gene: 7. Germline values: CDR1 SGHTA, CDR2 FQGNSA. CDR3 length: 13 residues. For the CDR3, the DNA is TGTGCCAGCAGCTTGTTAACACAGGGGGGAGCTTTCTTT. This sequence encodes CASSLLTQGGAFF.

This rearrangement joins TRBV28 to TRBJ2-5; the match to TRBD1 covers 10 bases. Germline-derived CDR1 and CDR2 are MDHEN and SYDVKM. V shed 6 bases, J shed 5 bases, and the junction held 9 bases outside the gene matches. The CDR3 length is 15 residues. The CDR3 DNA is TGTGCCAGCAGCCTCCGGACAGGGGGTACGGAGACCCAGTACTTC. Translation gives CASSLRTGGTETQYF.

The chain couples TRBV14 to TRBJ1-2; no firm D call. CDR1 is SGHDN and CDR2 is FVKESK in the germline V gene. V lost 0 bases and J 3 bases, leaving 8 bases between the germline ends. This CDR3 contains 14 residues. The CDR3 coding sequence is TGTGCCAGCAGCCAAGACGTCGGGGACTATGGCTACACCTTC. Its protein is CASSQDVGDYGYTF.

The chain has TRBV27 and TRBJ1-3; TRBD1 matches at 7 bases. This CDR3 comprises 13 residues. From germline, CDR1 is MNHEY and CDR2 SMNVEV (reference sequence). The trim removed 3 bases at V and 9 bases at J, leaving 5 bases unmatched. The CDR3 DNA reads TGTGCCAGCAGTTTTAGGACAGGAGGCACCATATATTTT. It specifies CASSFRTGGTIYF.

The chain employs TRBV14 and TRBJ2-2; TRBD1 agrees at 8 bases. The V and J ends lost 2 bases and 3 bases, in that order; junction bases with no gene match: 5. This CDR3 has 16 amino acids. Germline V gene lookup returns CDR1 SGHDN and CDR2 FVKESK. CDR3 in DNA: TGTGCCAGCAGCCAATGGGAGACAGGGGACACCGGGGAGCTGTTTTTT. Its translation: CASSQWETGDTGELFF.

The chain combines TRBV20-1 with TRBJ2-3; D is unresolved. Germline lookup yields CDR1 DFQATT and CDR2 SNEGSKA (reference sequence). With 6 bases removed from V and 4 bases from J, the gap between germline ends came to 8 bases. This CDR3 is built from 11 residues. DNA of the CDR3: TGCAGTGCCACAATTGCAGATACGCAGTATTTT. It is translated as CSATIADTQYF.

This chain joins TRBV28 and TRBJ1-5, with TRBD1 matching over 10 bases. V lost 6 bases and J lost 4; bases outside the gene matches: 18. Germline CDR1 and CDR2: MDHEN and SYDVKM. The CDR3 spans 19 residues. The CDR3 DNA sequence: TGTGCCAGCAGAACTCGGGACAGGGGCCTGATGGGGCGAAATCAGCCCCAGCATTTT. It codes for CASRTRDRGLMGRNQPQHF.

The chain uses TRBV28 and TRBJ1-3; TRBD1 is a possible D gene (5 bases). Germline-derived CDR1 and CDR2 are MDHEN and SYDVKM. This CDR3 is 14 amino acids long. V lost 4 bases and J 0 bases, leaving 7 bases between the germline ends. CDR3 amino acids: CASSWGGSGNTIYF. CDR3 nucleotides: TGTGCCAGCAGTTGGGGGGGCTCTGGAAACACCATATATTTT.

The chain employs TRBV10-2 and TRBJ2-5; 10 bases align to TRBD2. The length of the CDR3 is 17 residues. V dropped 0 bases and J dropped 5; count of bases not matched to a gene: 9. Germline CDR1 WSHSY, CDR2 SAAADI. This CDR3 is CASSESSSGGPGETQYF. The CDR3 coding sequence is TGCGCCAGCAGTGAGTCGTCTAGCGGGGGCCCCGGGGAGACCCAGTACTTC.